These T cell receptor beta chains were read from a single sample in a study of blood T cell repertoires in COVID-19. Measured with immunoSEQ multiplex PCR; TCRdb has only the in-frame clones, and not every one. This repertoire shows approximately 150,000 clones, about 86% found once; its top ten account for over 8.5%. The sample consisted of peripheral blood. Source of these receptors: a woman between 50 and 59 years old with active or convalescent COVID-19. CDR3s include the opening cysteine and the closing phenylalanine or tryptophan. The order of the fields is D gene, clone size, V gene, J gene, CDR3 protein, CDR3 DNA. D genes are given only for firm matches. The listing skips clone size in some rows; elsewhere it reads once, few, many or a size class.

D gene: -; clone size: -; V gene: TRBV5-4; J gene: TRBJ2-7; CDR3 protein: CASSFGAYEQYF; CDR3 DNA: TGTGCCAGCAGCTTCGGAGCCTACGAGCAGTACTTC
D gene: TRBD1; clone size: -; V gene: TRBV6-5; J gene: TRBJ2-7; CDR3 protein: CASSSVGDRDYEQYF; CDR3 DNA: TGTGCCAGCAGTTCGGTAGGGGACAGGGACTACGAGCAGTACTTC
D gene: -; clone size: -; V gene: TRBV27; J gene: TRBJ2-7; CDR3 protein: CASSKRETYEQYF; CDR3 DNA: TGTGCCAGCAGTAAGAGGGAAACCTACGAGCAGTACTTC
D gene: TRBD1; clone size: -; V gene: TRBV30; J gene: TRBJ1-5; CDR3 protein: CACPGTGGLCNQPQHF; CDR3 DNA: TGTGCCTGTCCCGGGACAGGGGGCTTATGCAATCAGCCCCAGCATTTT
D gene: TRBD1; clone size: once; V gene: TRBV28; J gene: TRBJ2-7; CDR3 protein: CASNARGTVRYEQYF; CDR3 DNA: TGTGCCAGCAATGCTAGGGGGACAGTGAGATACGAGCAGTACTTC
D gene: -; clone size: -; V gene: TRBV28; J gene: TRBJ1-5; CDR3 protein: CASSSSDSGNQPQHF; CDR3 DNA: TGTGCCAGCAGTTCATCCGACAGCGGCAATCAGCCCCAGCATTTT
D gene: -; clone size: -; V gene: TRBV29-1; J gene: TRBJ2-2; CDR3 protein: CSVLAPNTGELFF; CDR3 DNA: TGCAGCGTTCTGGCTCCAAACACCGGGGAGCTGTTTTTT
D gene: TRBD1; clone size: -; V gene: TRBV18; J gene: TRBJ1-4; CDR3 protein: CASSPGQGREKLFF; CDR3 DNA: TGTGCCAGCTCGCCGGGACAGGGAAGGGAAAAACTGTTTTTT
D gene: TRBD1; clone size: -; V gene: TRBV4-1; J gene: TRBJ2-7; CDR3 protein: CASSQVGSSRGSYEQYF; CDR3 DNA: TGCGCCAGCAGCCAAGTTGGGTCGAGCAGGGGGTCCTACGAGCAGTACTTC
D gene: TRBD1; clone size: -; V gene: TRBV5-8; J gene: TRBJ2-1; CDR3 protein: CASSRTGAEQFF; CDR3 DNA: TGTGCCAGCAGTCGAACAGGGGCTGAGCAGTTCTTC
D gene: -; clone size: -; V gene: TRBV30; J gene: TRBJ1-1; CDR3 protein: CAWSVRTAMNTEAFF; CDR3 DNA: TGTGCCTGGAGTGTGCGGACAGCCATGAACACTGAAGCTTTCTTT
D gene: -; clone size: -; V gene: TRBV19; J gene: TRBJ1-5; CDR3 protein: CASSRGPGGGGRANPQPQHF; CDR3 DNA: TGTGCCAGTAGTAGGGGACCGGGAGGCGGGGGGAGAGCAAATCCACAGCCCCAGCATTTT
D gene: TRBD1; clone size: -; V gene: TRBV24-1; J gene: TRBJ2-4; CDR3 protein: CATSDRTGMDIQYF; CDR3 DNA: TGTGCCACCAGTGACAGGACAGGGATGGACATTCAGTACTTC
D gene: TRBD1; clone size: -; V gene: TRBV4-3; J gene: TRBJ1-2; CDR3 protein: CASSQDRGNYGYTF; CDR3 DNA: TGCGCCAGCAGCCAAGACAGGGGGAACTATGGCTACACCTTC
D gene: TRBD1; clone size: -; V gene: TRBV6-7; J gene: TRBJ1-1; CDR3 protein: CASKTTGGDWNTEAFF; CDR3 DNA: TGTGCCAGCAAAACGACAGGGGGCGATTGGAACACTGAAGCTTTCTTT
D gene: TRBD2; clone size: -; V gene: TRBV7-9; J gene: TRBJ2-7; CDR3 protein: CASSPEGEAGAYEQYF; CDR3 DNA: TGTGCCAGCAGTCCAGAGGGGGAAGCGGGAGCCTACGAGCAGTACTTC
D gene: -; clone size: -; V gene: TRBV9; J gene: TRBJ1-1; CDR3 protein: CASSAGVNTEAFF; CDR3 DNA: TGTGCCAGCAGCGCGGGTGTGAACACTGAAGCTTTCTTT
D gene: TRBD1; clone size: -; V gene: TRBV9; J gene: TRBJ1-6; CDR3 protein: CASSPRTGSNSPLHF; CDR3 DNA: TGTGCCAGCAGCCCCCGGACAGGGTCCAATTCACCCCTCCACTTT
D gene: -; clone size: -; V gene: TRBV7-8; J gene: TRBJ1-2; CDR3 protein: CASSLLQGAYGYTF; CDR3 DNA: TGTGCCAGCAGCCTATTACAGGGAGCCTATGGCTACACCTTC
D gene: TRBD1; clone size: -; V gene: TRBV4-3; J gene: TRBJ1-2; CDR3 protein: CASSDDRVWRYGYTF; CDR3 DNA: TGCGCCAGCAGCGACGACAGGGTATGGCGCTATGGCTACACCTTC
D gene: -; clone size: -; V gene: TRBV18; J gene: TRBJ2-5; CDR3 protein: CASSPLEAETQYF; CDR3 DNA: TGTGCCAGCTCACCTTTAGAGGCAGAGACCCAGTACTTC
D gene: TRBD1; clone size: -; V gene: TRBV4-3; J gene: TRBJ1-3; CDR3 protein: CASSQTAGQGGNTIYF; CDR3 DNA: TGCGCCAGCAGCCAAACCGCCGGACAGGGAGGAAACACCATATATTTT
D gene: TRBD1; clone size: -; V gene: TRBV13; J gene: TRBJ1-2; CDR3 protein: CASSLGGGNGYTF; CDR3 DNA: TGTGCCAGCAGCTTAGGAGGGGGCAATGGCTACACCTTC
D gene: -; clone size: -; V gene: TRBV14; J gene: TRBJ1-1; CDR3 protein: CASSVLGRNTEAFF; CDR3 DNA: TGTGCCAGCAGCGTTCTTGGCCGGAACACTGAAGCTTTCTTT
D gene: TRBD2; clone size: -; V gene: TRBV6-6; J gene: TRBJ2-3; CDR3 protein: CASRTGTSSSRDTQYF; CDR3 DNA: TGTGCCAGCAGGACCGGGACTAGCAGCTCCAGAGATACGCAGTATTTT
D gene: -; clone size: -; V gene: TRBV6-1; J gene: TRBJ2-1; CDR3 protein: CASSETSMGRNEQFF; CDR3 DNA: TGTGCCAGCAGTGAAACGTCAATGGGGCGGAATGAGCAGTTCTTC
D gene: -; clone size: -; V gene: TRBV7-2; J gene: TRBJ1-1; CDR3 protein: CASSVQRDGTEAFF; CDR3 DNA: TGTGCCAGCAGCGTTCAGCGAGACGGCACTGAAGCTTTCTTT
D gene: -; clone size: -; V gene: TRBV6-2/TRBV6-3; J gene: TRBJ1-2; CDR3 protein: CASSEAGNYGYTF; CDR3 DNA: TGTGCCAGCAGCGAGGCGGGGAACTATGGCTACACCTTC
D gene: -; clone size: -; V gene: TRBV7-9; J gene: TRBJ1-1; CDR3 protein: CASSLDMNTEAFF; CDR3 DNA: TGTGCCAGCAGCTTGGACATGAACACTGAAGCTTTCTTT
D gene: -; clone size: -; V gene: TRBV30; J gene: TRBJ1-2; CDR3 protein: CAWSVSLQAGYTF; CDR3 DNA: TGTGCCTGGAGTGTATCCCTGCAGGCCGGCTACACCTTC
D gene: TRBD1; clone size: once; V gene: TRBV7-6; J gene: TRBJ1-1; CDR3 protein: CASSSTGRMNTEAFF; CDR3 DNA: TGTGCCAGCAGTTCGACAGGGCGGATGAACACTGAAGCTTTCTTT
D gene: TRBD2; clone size: -; V gene: TRBV2; J gene: TRBJ2-3; CDR3 protein: CASRTGGGPTDTQYF; CDR3 DNA: TGTGCCAGCAGGACTGGCGGGGGTCCCACAGATACGCAGTATTTT
D gene: TRBD1; clone size: few; V gene: TRBV10-3; J gene: TRBJ1-3; CDR3 protein: CAISIRQGAGNTIYF; CDR3 DNA: TGTGCCATCAGTATTCGACAGGGGGCAGGAAACACCATATATTTT
D gene: -; clone size: -; V gene: TRBV6-2/TRBV6-3; J gene: TRBJ1-1; CDR3 protein: CASSYSITEAFF; CDR3 DNA: TGTGCCAGCAGTTACTCCATCACTGAAGCTTTCTTT
D gene: -; clone size: once; V gene: TRBV6-2/TRBV6-3; J gene: TRBJ1-1; CDR3 protein: CASSYSSRGHWNTEAFF; CDR3 DNA: TGTGCCAGCAGTTACTCGAGTCGTGGACATTGGAACACTGAAGCTTTCTTT
D gene: TRBD1; clone size: -; V gene: TRBV7-9; J gene: TRBJ1-3; CDR3 protein: CASSLRRQGSTGNTIYF; CDR3 DNA: TGTGCCAGCAGCTTACGCCGACAGGGCTCAACTGGAAACACCATATATTTT
D gene: -; clone size: -; V gene: TRBV7-9; J gene: TRBJ1-1; CDR3 protein: CASSSHVGAKGDTEAFF; CDR3 DNA: TGTGCCAGCAGCTCCCACGTGGGGGCGAAGGGGGACACTGAAGCTTTCTTT
D gene: TRBD2; clone size: -; V gene: TRBV7-2; J gene: TRBJ2-7; CDR3 protein: CASSLFLTGGSEQYF; CDR3 DNA: TGTGCCAGCAGCTTATTTCTAACGGGGGGGAGCGAGCAGTACTTC
D gene: -; clone size: -; V gene: TRBV2; J gene: TRBJ2-3; CDR3 protein: CATKLTDTQYF; CDR3 DNA: TGTGCCACAAAGCTCACAGATACGCAGTATTTT
D gene: -; clone size: -; V gene: TRBV6-1; J gene: TRBJ2-3; CDR3 protein: CASSDPGLLNF; CDR3 DNA: TGTGCCAGCAGTGACCCGGGACTTCTGAATTTT
D gene: TRBD2; clone size: -; V gene: TRBV28; J gene: TRBJ2-5; CDR3 protein: CASTSSTSGRGGRETQYF; CDR3 DNA: TGTGCCAGCACCTCATCGACTAGCGGGAGGGGAGGGCGAGAGACCCAGTACTTC
D gene: TRBD1; clone size: once; V gene: TRBV7-9; J gene: TRBJ1-5; CDR3 protein: CASSQPGQGNQPQHF; CDR3 DNA: TGTGCCAGCAGCCAACCGGGACAGGGGAATCAGCCCCAGCATTTT
D gene: TRBD2; clone size: -; V gene: TRBV3-1/TRBV3-2; J gene: TRBJ2-7; CDR3 protein: CASSQSSGGVEQYF; CDR3 DNA: TGTGCCAGCAGCCAATCTAGCGGCGGGGTCGAGCAGTACTTC
D gene: -; clone size: -; V gene: TRBV28; J gene: TRBJ2-2; CDR3 protein: CASSLASGVGELFF; CDR3 DNA: TGTGCCAGCAGTTTGGCGAGTGGAGTCGGGGAGCTGTTTTTT
D gene: -; clone size: -; V gene: TRBV12-5; J gene: TRBJ1-5; CDR3 protein: CASGTTSNQPQHF; CDR3 DNA: TGTGCTAGTGGGACTACATCGAATCAGCCCCAGCATTTT
D gene: -; clone size: -; V gene: TRBV5-1; J gene: TRBJ1-4; CDR3 protein: CASSSSGTSNEEMFF; CDR3 DNA: TGCGCCAGCAGCTCGTCCGGGACATCAAATGAAGAGATGTTTTTT
D gene: TRBD1; clone size: -; V gene: TRBV10-3; J gene: TRBJ1-2; CDR3 protein: CAISESLDRGNGYTF; CDR3 DNA: TGTGCCATCAGTGAGTCTCTAGACAGGGGGAATGGCTACACCTTC
D gene: -; clone size: -; V gene: TRBV10-3; J gene: TRBJ1-2; CDR3 protein: CAISEGRGYGYTF; CDR3 DNA: TGTGCCATCAGTGAGGGCCGGGGTTATGGCTACACCTTC
D gene: TRBD1; clone size: -; V gene: TRBV5-1; J gene: TRBJ2-2; CDR3 protein: CASSSGTGGPGELFF; CDR3 DNA: TGCGCCAGCAGCTCCGGGACAGGGGGCCCCGGGGAGCTGTTTTTT
D gene: TRBD1; clone size: -; V gene: TRBV6-2/TRBV6-3; J gene: TRBJ2-7; CDR3 protein: CASSYETGGFYEQYF; CDR3 DNA: TGTGCCAGCAGTTACGAGACAGGGGGTTTCTACGAGCAGTACTTC
D gene: -; clone size: -; V gene: TRBV28; J gene: TRBJ1-6; CDR3 protein: CASSLQGDSPLHF; CDR3 DNA: TGTGCCAGCAGTCTACAGGGAGATTCACCCCTCCACTTT